This TCR beta chain comes out of a study of T-cell memory formation after mild COVID-19. Germline loops: CDR1 SGHTA, CDR2 FQGNSA. Between the trimmed V and J ends, which lost 4 bases and 0 bases, there was a span of 19 bases. CDR3 length: 18 residues. TCRdb ran MiXCR on the 5' RACE reads and lists one entry per CDR3 protein. The data show 180,000 or so distinct CDR3 sequences, around 10% seen once. The origin of this receptor is a man aged 18 to 35 who had mild COVID-19 (a few samples of this study predate the infection). Cell type and time point are not known. The V call is TRBV7-2, the J call TRBJ2-1; possible D gene TRBD2, 6 bases. Sequenced input: PBMCs or a T cell subset sorted from them (not recorded which). For the CDR3, the DNA is TGTGCCAGCAGCTCGCCCCTGCGTGGGGGGAGCTCCTACAATGAGCAGTTCTTC. Its protein is CASSSPLRGGSSYNEQFF.